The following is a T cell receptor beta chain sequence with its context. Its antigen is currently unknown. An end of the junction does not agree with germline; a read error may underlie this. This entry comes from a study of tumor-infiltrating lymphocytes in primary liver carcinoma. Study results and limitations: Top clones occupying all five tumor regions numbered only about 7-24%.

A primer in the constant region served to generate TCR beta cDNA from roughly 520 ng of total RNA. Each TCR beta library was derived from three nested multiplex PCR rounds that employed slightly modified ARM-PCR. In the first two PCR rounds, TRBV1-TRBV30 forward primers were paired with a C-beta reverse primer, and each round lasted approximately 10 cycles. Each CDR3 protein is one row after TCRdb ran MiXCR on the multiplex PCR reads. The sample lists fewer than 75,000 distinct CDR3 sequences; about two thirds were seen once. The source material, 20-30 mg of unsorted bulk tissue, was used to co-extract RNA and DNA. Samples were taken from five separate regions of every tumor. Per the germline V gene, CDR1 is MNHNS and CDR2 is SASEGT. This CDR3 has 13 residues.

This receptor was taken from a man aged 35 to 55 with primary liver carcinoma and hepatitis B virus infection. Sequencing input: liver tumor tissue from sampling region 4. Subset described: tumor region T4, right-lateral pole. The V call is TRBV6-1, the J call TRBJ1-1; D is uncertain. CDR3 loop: CASCEMTVSDAFF. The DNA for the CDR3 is TGTGCCAGCTGTGAAATGACGGTATCGGATGCTTTCTTT.